This passage covers 18 T cell receptor beta chains from one sample sequenced in a study of PD-1 blockade in classical Hodgkin lymphoma. Generated by immunoSEQ multiplex PCR, the TCRdb table keeps only in-frame clones and is missing some. The profile shows some 8,700 clones, roughly nine tenths of them singletons. Indicated time point: cycle 4 day 1 (C4D1), after 6 weeks of nivolumab. Each patient relapsed following autologous stem cell transplantation, and prior brentuximab vedotin exposure differed. The source material was peripheral blood mononuclear cells (PBMCs), sampled before the fourth cycle of nivolumab. These TCRs come from a human donor with classical Hodgkin lymphoma.

The gene calls are TRBV28 and TRBJ2-1, with a possible D match to TRBD1 (6 bases). V gave up 8 bases and J gave up 5 bases, with 16 bases separating them. CDR1 is MDHEN, CDR2 SYDVKM, per germline. CDR3 length: 14 amino acids. DNA for the CDR3: TGTGCCAGCGGGGACATAAATACCGACAATGAGCAGTTCTTC. It translates to CASGDINTDNEQFF.

V and J are TRBV6-1 and TRBJ1-6, with 7 bases fitting TRBD1. Looked up from germline, CDR1 is MNHNS and CDR2 is SASEGT. V was pared by 6 bases and J by 8 bases, with 7 bases of the junction left unmatched. CDR3 size: 14 residues. CDR3 amino acids: CASSETGLDSPLHF. The CDR3 bases are TGTGCCAGCAGCGAGACAGGGTTGGATTCACCCCTCCACTTT.

CDR3 sequence: CSVRGRADTEAFF. The DNA of the CDR3 is TGCAGCGTCAGGGGGCGCGCGGACACTGAAGCTTTCTTT. This rearrangement joins TRBV29-1 to TRBJ1-1, with 8 bases that match TRBD1. Germline CDR1 and CDR2: SQVTM and ANQGSEA. The CDR3 is made up of 13 amino acids. The V gene end was trimmed by 6 bases and the J gene end by 3 bases; junction bases not matched to a gene: 6.

The gene calls are TRBV5-1 and TRBJ2-2; D remains unclear. Trimming left V 0 bases short and J 4 bases short, with 7 bases between. Germline CDR1 reads SGHRS; CDR2 reads YFSETQ. The length of the CDR3 is 14 residues. CDR3 DNA sequence: TGCGCCAGCAGCTTGGATACTGGCACCGGGGAGCTGTTTTTT. Translating gives CASSLDTGTGELFF.

The genes are TRBV28 and TRBJ1-4; TRBD1 is a possible D gene (6 bases). The CDR3 loop spans 17 amino acids. Germline CDR1 reads MDHEN; CDR2 reads SYDVKM. V lost 5 bases, J lost 2 bases, and 18 bases lay in between. The CDR3 DNA reads TGTGCCAGCAGTGAATTCGATGACAGGCCGACTAATGAAAAACTGTTTTTT. It is translated as CASSEFDDRPTNEKLFF.

This chain links TRBV6-6 with TRBJ2-7, with 12 positions matching TRBD1. The V segment lost 7 bases and the J segment 5 bases; nucleotides outside the gene matches: 6. Germline CDR1 MNHNY, CDR2 SVGAGI (reference sequence). The length of the CDR3 is 14 residues. CDR3 sequence reads: CASTGDRGRDEQYF. Here the CDR3 DNA reads TGTGCCAGCACCGGGGACAGGGGGCGCGACGAGCAGTACTTC.

The genes are TRBV10-3 and TRBJ2-7; TRBD1 matches at 9 bases. The germline V gene has CDR1 ENHRY and CDR2 SYGVKD. The trim removed 4 bases at V and 2 bases at J, leaving 6 bases unmatched. The CDR3 runs to 15 residues. CDR3 bases: TGTGCCATCAGTGGTCGGGACAGGGCTACCTACGAGCAGTACTTC. Its translation is CAISGRDRATYEQYF.

The chain employs TRBV2 and TRBJ2-7, with 8 bases lining up with TRBD1. Germline V gene data show CDR1 as SNHLY and CDR2 as FYNNEI. The CDR3 is 13 residues long. Trimming took 6 bases from V and 4 from J; bases not matched to a gene: 5. CDR3 coding DNA: TGTGCCAGCAGCGGGGACAGGTTATACGAGCAGTACTTC. This gives the protein CASSGDRLYEQYF.

The chain recombines TRBV9 with TRBJ2-1, with TRBD2 identical over 9 bases. V was pared by 0 bases and J by 5 bases, with 3 bases of the junction left unmatched. This CDR3 spans 15 amino acids. Germline V gene lookup returns CDR1 SGDLS and CDR2 YYNGEE. The CDR3 is CASSVVLAGHNEQFF. The CDR3 DNA sequence: TGTGCCAGCAGCGTAGTTCTAGCGGGACACAATGAGCAGTTCTTC.

This rearrangement joins TRBV5-1 to TRBJ2-7; D gene unclear. The CDR3 covers 14 residues. Germline CDR1 is SGHRS and CDR2 is YFSETQ. The ends were cut back, 4 bases at V and 0 bases at J, with 11 bases in the middle. CDR3 loop: CASSVLDASYEQYF. The CDR3 DNA is TGCGCCAGCAGCGTGCTAGATGCCTCCTACGAGCAGTACTTC.

The V gene is TRBV5-1, the J gene TRBJ2-1; 8 bases map to TRBD2. The CDR3 is 14 residues long. The V gene's germline CDR1 is SGHRS and CDR2 YFSETQ. The V gene end was trimmed by 5 bases and the J gene end by 10 bases; junction bases not matched to a gene: 11. Written as DNA, the CDR3 is TGCGCCAGCAGTTCTAGCGGGTCCATGGGCGAGCAGTTCTTC. This sequence encodes CASSSSGSMGEQFF.

The chain joins TRBV2 to TRBJ2-1; 16 bases are shared with TRBD2. The CDR3 extends over 15 amino acids. V dropped 8 bases and J dropped 10; count of bases not matched to a gene: 8. Germline V gene lookup returns CDR1 SNHLY and CDR2 FYNNEI. Written as DNA, the CDR3 is TGTGCCAGCGCCGCCGGGACTAGCGGGAGGGGGGAGCAGTTCTTC. Its protein is CASAAGTSGRGEQFF.

The chain carries TRBV5-1 and TRBJ1-4; D gene ambiguous. The CDR3 contains 15 residues. Germline CDR1 SGHRS, CDR2 YFSETQ. The V gene lost 0 bases and the J gene lost 0 bases, with 6 bases spanning the gap. CDR3 in amino acids: CASSLVSATNEKLFF. DNA of the CDR3: TGCGCCAGCAGCTTGGTTTCCGCAACTAATGAAAAACTGTTTTTT.

The chain combines TRBV10-2 with TRBJ1-6; tentatively, D is TRBD1 (5 bases). CDR1 WSHSY and CDR2 SAAADI come from the germline V gene. This CDR3 is 15 amino acids long. V was pared by 6 bases and J by 7 bases, with 16 bases between. The chain's CDR3 is CASRGGTLGNSPLHF. The CDR3 region has the DNA TGCGCCAGCAGGGGGGGGACCTTAGGAAATTCACCCCTCCACTTT.

This chain joins TRBV9 and TRBJ2-5; 8 bases are shared with TRBD2. The J call may not be correct, given that the DNA end is closer to TRBJ2-7. The CDR3 consists of 14 residues. Germline CDR1 SGDLS, CDR2 YYNGEE. The CDR3: CASSVDSGTHEQYF. The CDR3 DNA is TGTGCCAGCAGCGTAGATAGCGGGACCCACGAGCAGTACTTC.

This chain uses TRBV28 with TRBJ2-3, with a weak D call TRBD1 (5 bases). V gave up 4 bases and J gave up 0 bases, with 11 bases separating them. The CDR3 contains 15 residues. Looked up from germline, CDR1 is MDHEN and CDR2 is SYDVKM. Here the CDR3 DNA reads TGTGCCAGCAGTTGGGGCTTTGCTAGCACAGATACGCAGTATTTT. It is translated as CASSWGFASTDTQYF.

The table lists this clone with a count of one. The V call is TRBV9, the J call TRBJ2-5; tentatively, D is TRBD1 or TRBD2 (5 bases each). Germline V gene sequence: CDR1 SGDLS, CDR2 YYNGEE. V shed 0 bases and J shed 3 bases, with 12 bases lying between them. The CDR3 has 15 amino acids. CDR3 DNA: TGTGCCAGCAGCGTAGCTATCCGAGGGGAAGAGACCCAGTACTTC. It specifies CASSVAIRGEETQYF.

The chain is built from TRBV4-1 and TRBJ2-4; 13 bases align to TRBD2. The length of the CDR3 is 19 residues. Germline V lookup: CDR1 MGHRA, CDR2 YSYEKL. With V trimmed by 0 bases and J by 5 bases, 10 bases remained unmatched. In DNA, the CDR3 is TGCGCCAGCAGCCAAGATGAGACTAGCGGGAGGTTGGGAGAAAACATTCAGTACTTC. Protein product: CASSQDETSGRLGENIQYF.